This entry features one TCR beta chain sequence. In the original workflow: Amplification from reference gene primers served as the basis for estimated nucleated cell counts. Measured with immunoSEQ multiplex PCR; TCRdb has only the in-frame clones, and not every one. Clonal size and the V and J genes are those of that table, whereas D and trimming came from the DNA. The profile shows roughly 200,000 clones, roughly 80% of them singletons. This entry belongs to a study of blood T cell repertoires in COVID-19. The overall study: The origin of the acute and convalescent COVID-19 samples was the United States, Italy and Spain. PBMCs, B-cell-depleted T cells, or T cells provided the cDNA or gDNA that made up the material.

Patients of the Seattle cohort, enrolled during active infection, were followed longitudinally. The V gene's germline CDR1 is ENHRY and CDR2 SYGVKD. The V end was cut by 11 bases, the J end by 6 bases, with 12 bases between. The CDR3 runs 11 residues. What was sequenced was peripheral blood. This clonotype was obtained from an elderly woman with COVID-19, enrolled during active disease. V is TRBV10-3 and J is TRBJ2-3; a weak D match, TRBD1 (5 bases). For the CDR3, the DNA is TGTGCCTCCAGGAAGGGGGATACGCAGTATTTT. Its protein product is CASRKGDTQYF.